The rows below give T cell receptor beta chains drawn from one sample of a study of T cells expressing NK-cell markers. TCRdb processed the 5' RACE reads again and assigns one entry to each CDR3 protein, with no DNA. The listing records about 460,000 distinct CDR3 sequences. Sequencing used blood T cells: a sorted CD56 or NKG2C T cell subset, CD4+ or CD8+ T cells, or bulk PBMC T cells (not recorded which). These receptors were obtained from a woman between 50 and 59 years old in good health. Both conserved end residues are part of each CDR3.

j_call cdr3_length v_call cdr3_aa
TRBJ1-2 13 TRBV2 CAGSREGYYGYTF
TRBJ2-5 14 TRBV3-1 CASSQRAGDETQYF
TRBJ2-1 15 TRBV3-1 CASSRGRTEYNEQFF
TRBJ2-1 14 TRBV30 CAWCPTGLSNEQFF
TRBJ2-5 13 TRBV20-1 CSAIVVVGETQYF
TRBJ1-1 11 TRBV3-1 CASNRGGEAFF
TRBJ1-1 13 TRBV20-1 CSASPSFNTEAFF
TRBJ1-3 15 TRBV7-2 CASSLAAGFGNTIYF
TRBJ1-2 12 TRBV15 CATSRAKEGYTF
TRBJ2-7 14 TRBV16 CASSTRQGTYEQYF
TRBJ2-1 15 TRBV15 CATSRERGVGNEQFF
TRBJ2-1 17 TRBV20-1 CSARAPGTSGSNNEQFF
TRBJ1-2 12 TRBV30 CAWGASRDGYTF